This entry concerns a single TCR beta chain. What antigen it recognizes has not been identified. Qualities for individual bases were not recorded, and no much larger clone is one base off. The source of the sample is a study of T-cell reconstitution after alpha-beta-depleted transplantation in children (dated by TCRdb to the mid-2010s). Regarding the complete study: T-cell immune reconstitution after TCRalphabeta/CD19-depleted allogeneic hematopoietic cell transplantation in children was quantitatively tracked in the study by means of TCR repertoire profiling.

The treatment or condition label corresponds to: allogeneic hematopoietic cell transplantation with graft depleted of TCRalphabeta T cells and CD19 B cells. Transplant recipients were children who received TCRalphabeta/CD19-depleted allogeneic hematopoietic cell grafts. Beyond this particular receptor, the publication reports: Apparently early alphabetaT-cell count recovery about two months after transplant reportedly relied on only several hundred rapidly expanded clones derived from non-depleted graft cells. The high TCRbeta diversity at day 60 in some patients was ascribed to recipient T cells and intrathymic progenitors that had survived conditioning. Over subsequent months, a decline in hyperexpanded clone frequencies was noted, and after one year, T-cell counts and TCRbeta diversity were mostly ascribed to newly produced T cells.

Receptors were amplified or captured by PCR. TCRdb records Illumina HiSeq 2500 as the sequencer. TCR libraries were prepared with molecular barcoding, using unique molecular identifiers to normalize TCRbeta repertoire quantification. The public reads were reprocessed in TCRdb via fastp at Q25 and MiXCR, keeping in-frame beta chains. One record per CDR3 amino acid sequence lists the most common genes and DNA. The sample table holds approximately 98,000 distinct CDR3 sequences, of which almost 6.5% were seen once. The top ten hold about 23% of the sample. Sequenced material: PBMCs, mostly from graft donor cells, taken 360 days after TCRalphabeta/CD19-depleted stem cell transplant. This TCR came from a male patient under 10 years old who had a stem cell transplant for acute lymphoblastic leukemia, so the T cells may come from the graft donor.

The DNA sequence reads TGTGCTAGTGGCCCGGGGGGGCAAGAGACCCAGTACTTC. This is translated as CASGPGGQETQYF. The sequence is built from TRBV12-5 and TRBJ2-5, and TRBD2 matches 8 of the central bases. From the cysteine through the phenylalanine, the CDR3 covers 13 amino acids. The kept DNA is CDR3 alone, 39 bases in frame from the first base. Trimming leaves V shorter by 6 bases and J shorter by 2 bases, with the junction holding 2 bases beyond the gene matches. Reading the germline V gene gives CDR1 LGHNT and CDR2 FRNRAP. Joined to the reference TRBV12-5 and TRBJ2-5 proteins, this CDR3 gives the full variable domain: DARVTQTPRHKVTEMGQEVTMRCQPILGHNTVFWYRQTMMQGLELLAYFRNRAPLDDSGMPKDRFSAEMPDATLATLKIQPSEPRDSAVYFCASGPGGQETQYFGPGTRLLVL.